This entry concerns a single TCR beta chain. Per the authors' pipeline: With a range of roughly 23,224 to 690,600, the median per sample was about 87,000 TCRs. TCRdb passed the RACE reads through MiXCR, listing each CDR3 protein once. The authors' filters were not applied to this entry. The table shows 300,000 to 350,000 distinct CDR3 sequences, with 6% to 8.5% occurring only once. Indicated time point: patch test 1, 2 weeks after DPC sensitization. Regarding treatment: therapeutic diphenylcyclopropenone sensitization with weekly scalp DPC. The sample belongs to a study of human T cells and chemical hapten exposure. The wider study: On around 2 cm by around 2 cm of upper inner arm skin, sensitization was performed with 2% DPC. Weekly diphenylcyclopropenone doses were given to patients' scalps across the roughly 25-week study. Alopecia areata, totalis or universalis was found in mostly female patients.

The CDR3 has 9 residues. Per germline, CDR1 SQVTM and CDR2 ANQGSEA. V was cut by 1 base and J by 7 bases, with 1 base left in between. This material consisted of whole blood, taken in connection with sensitization to the hapten diphenylcyclopropenone (DPC). This rearrangement joins TRBV29-1 to TRBJ1-2, with no clear D. This receptor was obtained from a woman between 18 and 30 years old with alopecia areata. Some clones in this sample may be carry-over from other donors' samples. CDR3 bases: TGCAGCGTTGAAGGTGGCTACACCTTC. Translating it yields CSVEGGYTF.